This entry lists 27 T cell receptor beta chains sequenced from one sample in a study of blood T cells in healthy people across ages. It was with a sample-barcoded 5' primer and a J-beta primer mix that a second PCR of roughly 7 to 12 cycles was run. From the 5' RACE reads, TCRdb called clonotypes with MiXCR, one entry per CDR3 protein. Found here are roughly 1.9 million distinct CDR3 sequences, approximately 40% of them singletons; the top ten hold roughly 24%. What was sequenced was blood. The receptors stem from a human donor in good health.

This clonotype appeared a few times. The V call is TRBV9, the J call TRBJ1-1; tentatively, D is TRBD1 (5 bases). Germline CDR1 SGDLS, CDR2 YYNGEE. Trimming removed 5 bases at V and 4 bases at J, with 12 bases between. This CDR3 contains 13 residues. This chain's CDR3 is CASSVGGLTEAFF. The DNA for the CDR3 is TGTGCCAGCAGTGTTGGGGGTCTCACTGAAGCTTTCTTT.

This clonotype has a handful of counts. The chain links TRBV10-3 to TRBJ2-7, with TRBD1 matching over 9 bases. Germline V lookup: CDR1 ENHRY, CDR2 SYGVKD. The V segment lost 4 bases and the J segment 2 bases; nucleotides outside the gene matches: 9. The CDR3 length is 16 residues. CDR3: CAISARMGQGPYEQYF. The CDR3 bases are TGTGCCATCAGTGCTCGAATGGGACAGGGCCCCTACGAGCAGTACTTC.

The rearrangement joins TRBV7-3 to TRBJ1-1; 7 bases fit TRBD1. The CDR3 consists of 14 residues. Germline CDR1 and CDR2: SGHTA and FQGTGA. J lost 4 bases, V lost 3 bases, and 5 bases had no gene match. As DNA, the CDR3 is TGTGCCAGCAGCTTCGGGACAGTAGTCACTGAAGCTTTCTTT. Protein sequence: CASSFGTVVTEAFF.

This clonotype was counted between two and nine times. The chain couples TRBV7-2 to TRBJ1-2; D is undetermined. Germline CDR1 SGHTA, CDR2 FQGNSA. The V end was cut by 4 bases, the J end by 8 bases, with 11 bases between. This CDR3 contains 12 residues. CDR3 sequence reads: CASSSIRVGYTF. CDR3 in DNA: TGTGCCAGCAGCTCTATACGGGTCGGCTACACCTTC.

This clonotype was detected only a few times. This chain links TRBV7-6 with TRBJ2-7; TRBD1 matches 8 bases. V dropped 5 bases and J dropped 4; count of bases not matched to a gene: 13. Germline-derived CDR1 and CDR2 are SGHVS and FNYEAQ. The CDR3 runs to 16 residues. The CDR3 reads CASSPEPGQGGYEQYF. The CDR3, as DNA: TGTGCCAGCAGCCCGGAACCCGGACAGGGAGGATACGAGCAGTACTTC.

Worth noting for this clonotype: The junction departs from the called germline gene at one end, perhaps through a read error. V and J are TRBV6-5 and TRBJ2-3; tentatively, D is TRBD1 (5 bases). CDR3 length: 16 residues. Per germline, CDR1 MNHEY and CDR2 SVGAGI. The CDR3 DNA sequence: TGTGCCTGCAGTTGCGGCGGCAGGGAACACACAGATACGCAGTATTTT. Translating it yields CACSCGGREHTDTQYF.

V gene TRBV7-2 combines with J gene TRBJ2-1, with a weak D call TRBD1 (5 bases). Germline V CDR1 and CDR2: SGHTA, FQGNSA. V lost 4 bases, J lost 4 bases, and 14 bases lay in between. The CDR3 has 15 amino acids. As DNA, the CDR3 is TGTGCCAGCAGCTACAGGCATTCACTTTACAATGAGCAGTTCTTC. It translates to CASSYRHSLYNEQFF.

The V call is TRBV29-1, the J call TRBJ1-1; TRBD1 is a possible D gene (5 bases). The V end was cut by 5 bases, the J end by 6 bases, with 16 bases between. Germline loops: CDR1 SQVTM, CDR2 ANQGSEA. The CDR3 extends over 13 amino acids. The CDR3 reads CSVSGTFAAEAFF. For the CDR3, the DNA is TGCAGCGTTTCAGGGACCTTTGCCGCTGAAGCTTTCTTT.

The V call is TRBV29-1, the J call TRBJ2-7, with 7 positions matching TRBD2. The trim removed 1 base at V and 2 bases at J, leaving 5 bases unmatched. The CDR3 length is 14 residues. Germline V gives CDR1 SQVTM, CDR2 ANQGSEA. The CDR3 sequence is CSVEAGSGAYEQYF. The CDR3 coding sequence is TGCAGCGTTGAAGCGGGAAGCGGGGCCTACGAGCAGTACTTC.

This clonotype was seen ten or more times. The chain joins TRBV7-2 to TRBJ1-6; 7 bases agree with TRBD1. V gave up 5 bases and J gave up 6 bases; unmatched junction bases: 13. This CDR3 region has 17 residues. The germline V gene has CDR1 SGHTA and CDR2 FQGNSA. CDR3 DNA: TGTGCCAGCAGCCCCAGGGGGGGGCCCGCAGTTAATTCACCCCTCCACTTT. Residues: CASSPRGGPAVNSPLHF.

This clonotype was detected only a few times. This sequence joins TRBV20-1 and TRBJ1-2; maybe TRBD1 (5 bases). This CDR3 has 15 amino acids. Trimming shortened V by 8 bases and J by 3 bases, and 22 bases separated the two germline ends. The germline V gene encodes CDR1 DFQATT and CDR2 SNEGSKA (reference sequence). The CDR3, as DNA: TGCAGTCCCCAGCGGGTCAGGGCAGCCTACTATGGCTACACCTTC. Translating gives CSPQRVRAAYYGYTF.

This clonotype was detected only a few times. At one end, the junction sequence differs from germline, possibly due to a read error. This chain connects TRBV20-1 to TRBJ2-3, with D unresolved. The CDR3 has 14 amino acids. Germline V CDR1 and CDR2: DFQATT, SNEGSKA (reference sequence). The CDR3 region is CSAREPSSTDTQYF. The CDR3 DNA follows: TGCAGTGCTAGAGAACCCAGTAGCACGGATACGCAGTATTTT.

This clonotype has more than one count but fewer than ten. The CDR3 loop reads CSVAEQFQIRNQPQHF. As DNA, the CDR3 is TGCAGCGTTGCAGAACAGTTCCAGATCCGCAATCAGCCCCAGCATTTT. The chain employs TRBV29-1 and TRBJ1-5; D is uncertain. Between the trimmed V and J ends, which lost 4 bases and 2 bases, there was a span of 18 bases. The CDR3 is 16 residues long. Per the germline V gene, CDR1 is SQVTM and CDR2 is ANQGSEA.

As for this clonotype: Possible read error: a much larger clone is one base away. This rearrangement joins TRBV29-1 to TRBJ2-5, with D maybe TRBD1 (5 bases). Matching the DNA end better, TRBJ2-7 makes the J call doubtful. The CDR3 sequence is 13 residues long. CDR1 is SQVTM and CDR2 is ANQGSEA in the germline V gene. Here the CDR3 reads CSVALGPLNEQYF. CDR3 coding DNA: TGCAGCGTTGCCTTGGGGCCTCTCAACGAGCAGTACTTC.

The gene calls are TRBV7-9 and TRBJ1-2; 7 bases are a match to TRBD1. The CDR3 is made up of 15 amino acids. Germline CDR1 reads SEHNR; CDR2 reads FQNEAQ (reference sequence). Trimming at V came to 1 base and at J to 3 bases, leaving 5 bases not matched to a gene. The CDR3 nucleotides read TGTGCCAGCAGCTTAGTAGACAGGGACCACTATGGCTACACCTTC. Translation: CASSLVDRDHYGYTF.

The CDR3 here is CASSPQGGQGDDDEKLFF. The CDR3 DNA sequence: TGTGCCAGCAGCCCCCAGGGGGGACAGGGAGATGATGATGAAAAACTGTTTTTT. The chain carries TRBV7-9 and TRBJ1-4, with 9 nucleotides matching TRBD1. V was pared by 5 bases and J by 6 bases, with 16 bases of the junction left unmatched. CDR3 length: 18 amino acids. The germline V gene has CDR1 SEHNR and CDR2 FQNEAQ (reference sequence). Using reference TRBV7-9 and TRBJ1-4 for the parts outside the CDR3, the full variable domain is DTGVSQNPRHKITKRGQNVTFRCDPISEHNRLYWYRQTLGQGPEFLTYFQNEAQLEKSRLLSDRFSAERPKGSFSTLEIQRTEQGDSAMYLCASSPQGGQGDDDEKLFFGSGTQLSVL.

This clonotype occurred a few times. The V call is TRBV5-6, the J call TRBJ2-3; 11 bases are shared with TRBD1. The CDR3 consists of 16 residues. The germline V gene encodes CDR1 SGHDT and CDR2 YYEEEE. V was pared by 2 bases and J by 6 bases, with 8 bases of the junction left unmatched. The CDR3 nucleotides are TGTGCCAGCAGCTTCGAAACGGGACAGGGGGGTGATACGCAGTATTTT. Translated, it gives CASSFETGQGGDTQYF.

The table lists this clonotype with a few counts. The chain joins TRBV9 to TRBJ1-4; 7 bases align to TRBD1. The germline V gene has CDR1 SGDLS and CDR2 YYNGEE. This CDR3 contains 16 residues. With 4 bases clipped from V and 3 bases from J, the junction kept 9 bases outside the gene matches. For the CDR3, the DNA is TGTGCCAGCAGCATAGCACCCAGGGGGTCTAATGAAAAACTGTTTTTT. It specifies CASSIAPRGSNEKLFF. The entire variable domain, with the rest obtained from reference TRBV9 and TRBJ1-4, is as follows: DSGVTQTPKHLITATGQRVTLRCSPRSGDLSVYWYQQSLDQGLQFLIQYYNGEERAKGNILERFSAQQFPDLHSELNLSSLELGDSALYFCASSIAPRGSNEKLFFGSGTQLSVL.

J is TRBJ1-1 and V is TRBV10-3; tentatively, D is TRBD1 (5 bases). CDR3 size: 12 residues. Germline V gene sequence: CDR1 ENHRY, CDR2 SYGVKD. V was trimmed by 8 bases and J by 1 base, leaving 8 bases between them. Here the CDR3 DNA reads TGTGCCATCGGGACGGCGAACACTGAAGCTTTCTTT. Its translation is CAIGTANTEAFF.

The CDR3 loop is CASSLTGQGLTEAFF. CDR3 coding DNA: TGCGCCAGCAGCTTGACGGGACAGGGGTTAACTGAAGCTTTCTTT. The chain has TRBV5-1 and TRBJ1-1, with TRBD1 matching 10 bases. The V and J ends lost 1 base and 5 bases, in that order; junction bases with no gene match: 5. This CDR3 has 15 residues. CDR1 is SGHRS and CDR2 is YFSETQ in the germline V gene.

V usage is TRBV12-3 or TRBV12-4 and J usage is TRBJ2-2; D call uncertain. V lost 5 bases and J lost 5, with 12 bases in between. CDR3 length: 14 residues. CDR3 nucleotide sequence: TGTGCCAGCAGTCCCGCCTTAAAGACCGGGGAGCTGTTTTTT. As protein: CASSPALKTGELFF.

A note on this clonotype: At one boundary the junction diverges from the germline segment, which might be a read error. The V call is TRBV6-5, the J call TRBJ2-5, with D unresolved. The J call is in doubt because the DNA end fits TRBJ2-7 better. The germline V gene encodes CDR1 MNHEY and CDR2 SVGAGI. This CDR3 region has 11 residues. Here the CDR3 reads CATSLNYEQYF. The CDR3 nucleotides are TGTGCCACCAGTCTGAACTACGAGCAGTACTTC.

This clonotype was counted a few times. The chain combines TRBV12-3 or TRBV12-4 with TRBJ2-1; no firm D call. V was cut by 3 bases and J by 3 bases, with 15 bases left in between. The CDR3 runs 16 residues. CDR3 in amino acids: CASSFPSQPLYNEQFF. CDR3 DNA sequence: TGTGCCAGCAGTTTTCCGTCACAGCCACTCTACAATGAGCAGTTCTTC.

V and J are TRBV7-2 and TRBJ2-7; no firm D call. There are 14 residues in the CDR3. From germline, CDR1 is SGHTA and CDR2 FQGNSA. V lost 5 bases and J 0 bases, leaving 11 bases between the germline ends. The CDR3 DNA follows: TGTGCCAGCAGCCAAGTCCTGAACTCCTACGAGCAGTACTTC. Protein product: CASSQVLNSYEQYF.

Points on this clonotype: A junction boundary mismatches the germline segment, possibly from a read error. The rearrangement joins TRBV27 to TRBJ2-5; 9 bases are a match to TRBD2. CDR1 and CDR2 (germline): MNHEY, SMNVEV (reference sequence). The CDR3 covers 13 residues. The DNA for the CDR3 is TGTACCAGCAGTCTGGGACTAGCAGAGACCCAGTACTTC. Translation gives CTSSLGLAETQYF.

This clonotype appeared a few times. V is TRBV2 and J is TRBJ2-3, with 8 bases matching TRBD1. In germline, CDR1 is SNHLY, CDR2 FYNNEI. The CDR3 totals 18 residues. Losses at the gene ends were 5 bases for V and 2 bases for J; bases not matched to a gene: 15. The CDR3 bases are TGTGCCAGCAGTTCCCCACCGGGACAGGTCATCCCCACAGATACGCAGTATTTT. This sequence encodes CASSSPPGQVIPTDTQYF.

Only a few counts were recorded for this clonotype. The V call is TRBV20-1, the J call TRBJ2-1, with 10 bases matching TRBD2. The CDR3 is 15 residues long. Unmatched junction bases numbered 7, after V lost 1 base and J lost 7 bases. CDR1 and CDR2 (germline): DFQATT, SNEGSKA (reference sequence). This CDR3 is CSARGTSGSRNEQFF. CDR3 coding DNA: TGCAGTGCTAGAGGGACTAGCGGATCTCGTAATGAGCAGTTCTTC.